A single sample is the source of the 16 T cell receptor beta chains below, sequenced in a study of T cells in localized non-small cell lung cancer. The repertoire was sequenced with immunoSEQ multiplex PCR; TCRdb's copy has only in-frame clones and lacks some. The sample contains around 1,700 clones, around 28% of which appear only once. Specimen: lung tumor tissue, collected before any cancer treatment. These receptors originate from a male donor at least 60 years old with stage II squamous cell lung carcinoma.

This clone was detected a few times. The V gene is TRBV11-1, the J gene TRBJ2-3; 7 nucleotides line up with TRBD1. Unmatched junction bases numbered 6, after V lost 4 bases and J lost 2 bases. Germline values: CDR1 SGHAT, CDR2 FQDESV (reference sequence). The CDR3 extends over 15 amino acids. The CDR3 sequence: CASSYGTALTDTQYF. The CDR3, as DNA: TGTGCCAGCAGCTATGGGACAGCTCTCACAGATACGCAGTATTTT.

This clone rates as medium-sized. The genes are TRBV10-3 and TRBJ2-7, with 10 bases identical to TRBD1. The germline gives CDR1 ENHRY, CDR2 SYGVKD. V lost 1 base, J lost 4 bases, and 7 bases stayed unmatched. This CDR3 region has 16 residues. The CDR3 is CAISEWGGQGKYEQYF. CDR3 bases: TGTGCCATCAGTGAGTGGGGGGGACAGGGGAAGTACGAGCAGTACTTC.

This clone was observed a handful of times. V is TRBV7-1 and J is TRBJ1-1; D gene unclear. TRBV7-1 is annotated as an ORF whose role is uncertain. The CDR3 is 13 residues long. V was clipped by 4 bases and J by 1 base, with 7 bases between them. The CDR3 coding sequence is TGTGCCAGCAGCTTACAAGGGAACACTGAAGCTTTCTTT. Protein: CASSLQGNTEAFF.

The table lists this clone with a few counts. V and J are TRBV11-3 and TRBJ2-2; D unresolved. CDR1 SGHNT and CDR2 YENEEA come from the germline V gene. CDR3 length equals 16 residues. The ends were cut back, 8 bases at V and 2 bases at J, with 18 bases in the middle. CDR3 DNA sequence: TGTGCCAGCCGGCTTTCGAGCGTCCGCAACACCGGGGAGCTGTTTTTT. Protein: CASRLSSVRNTGELFF.

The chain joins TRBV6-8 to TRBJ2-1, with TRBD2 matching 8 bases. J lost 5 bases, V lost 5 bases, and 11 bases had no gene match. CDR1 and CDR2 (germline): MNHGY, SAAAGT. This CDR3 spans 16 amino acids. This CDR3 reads CASSRNSGTGDNEQFF. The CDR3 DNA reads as TGTGCCAGCAGTAGGAATAGCGGGACCGGGGACAATGAGCAGTTCTTC.

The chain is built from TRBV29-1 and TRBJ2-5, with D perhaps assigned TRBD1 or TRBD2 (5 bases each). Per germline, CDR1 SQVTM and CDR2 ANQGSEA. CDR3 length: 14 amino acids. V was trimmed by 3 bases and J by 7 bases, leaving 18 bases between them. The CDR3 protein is CSVDKGSSGGTQYF. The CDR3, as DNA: TGCAGCGTTGATAAGGGGTCCTCTGGGGGGACCCAGTACTTC.

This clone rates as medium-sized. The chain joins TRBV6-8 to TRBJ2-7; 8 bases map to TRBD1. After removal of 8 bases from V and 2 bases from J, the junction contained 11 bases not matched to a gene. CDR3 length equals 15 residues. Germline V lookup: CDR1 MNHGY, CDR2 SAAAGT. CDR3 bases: TGTGCCAGCCTCGTCCGACAGGGGAGAACCTACGAGCAGTACTTC. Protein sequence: CASLVRQGRTYEQYF.

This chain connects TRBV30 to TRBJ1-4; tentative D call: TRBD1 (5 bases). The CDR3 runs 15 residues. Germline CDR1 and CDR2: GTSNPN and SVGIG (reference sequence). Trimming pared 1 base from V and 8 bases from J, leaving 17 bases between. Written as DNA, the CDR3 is TGTGCCTGGAGTGATGGGTCAGGTGGGGCCGAAAAACTGTTTTTT. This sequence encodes CAWSDGSGGAEKLFF.

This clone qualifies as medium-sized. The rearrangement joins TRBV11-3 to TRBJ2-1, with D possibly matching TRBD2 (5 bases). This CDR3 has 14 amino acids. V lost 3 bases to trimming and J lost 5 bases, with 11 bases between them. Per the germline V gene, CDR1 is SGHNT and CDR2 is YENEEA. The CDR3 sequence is CASSLSGTDNEQFF. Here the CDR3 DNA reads TGTGCCAGCAGCTTGAGCGGCACTGACAATGAGCAGTTCTTC.

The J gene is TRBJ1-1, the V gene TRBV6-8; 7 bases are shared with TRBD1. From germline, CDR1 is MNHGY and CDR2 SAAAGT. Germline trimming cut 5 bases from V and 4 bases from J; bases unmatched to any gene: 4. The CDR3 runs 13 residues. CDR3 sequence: CASSGQAATEAFF. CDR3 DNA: TGTGCCAGCAGTGGACAGGCGGCCACTGAAGCTTTCTTT.

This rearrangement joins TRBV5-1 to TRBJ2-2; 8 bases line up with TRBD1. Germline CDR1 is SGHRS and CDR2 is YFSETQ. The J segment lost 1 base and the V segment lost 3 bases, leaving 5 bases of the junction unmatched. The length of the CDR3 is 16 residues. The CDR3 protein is CASSSRGQGNTGELFF. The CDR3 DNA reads TGCGCCAGCAGCTCTCGAGGACAGGGGAACACCGGGGAGCTGTTTTTT.

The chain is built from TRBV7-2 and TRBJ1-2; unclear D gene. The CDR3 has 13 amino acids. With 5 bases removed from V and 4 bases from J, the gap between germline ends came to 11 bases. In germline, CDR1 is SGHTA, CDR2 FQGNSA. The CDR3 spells CASSVRAAYGYTF. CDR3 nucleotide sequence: TGTGCCAGCAGCGTCCGGGCCGCCTATGGCTACACCTTC.

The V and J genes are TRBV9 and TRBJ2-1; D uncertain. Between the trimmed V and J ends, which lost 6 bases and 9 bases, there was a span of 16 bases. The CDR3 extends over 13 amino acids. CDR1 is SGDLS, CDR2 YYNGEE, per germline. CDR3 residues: CASNPGPYLEQFF. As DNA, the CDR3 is TGTGCCAGCAACCCGGGTCCCTACCTTGAGCAGTTCTTC.

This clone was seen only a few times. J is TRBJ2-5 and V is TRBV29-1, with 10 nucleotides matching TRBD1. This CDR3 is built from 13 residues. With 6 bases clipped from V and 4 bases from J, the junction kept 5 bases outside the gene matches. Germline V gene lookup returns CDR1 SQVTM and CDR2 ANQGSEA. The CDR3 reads CSVGQGRRETQYF. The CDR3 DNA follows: TGCAGCGTGGGACAGGGGAGGAGAGAGACCCAGTACTTC.

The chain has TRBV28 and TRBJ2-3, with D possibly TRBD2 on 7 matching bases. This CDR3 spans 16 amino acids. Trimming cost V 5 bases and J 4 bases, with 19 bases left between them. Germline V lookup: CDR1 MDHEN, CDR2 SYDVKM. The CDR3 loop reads CASSTSSGGQADTQYF. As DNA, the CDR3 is TGTGCCAGCAGTACCAGCTCGGGGGGCCAGGCAGATACGCAGTATTTT.

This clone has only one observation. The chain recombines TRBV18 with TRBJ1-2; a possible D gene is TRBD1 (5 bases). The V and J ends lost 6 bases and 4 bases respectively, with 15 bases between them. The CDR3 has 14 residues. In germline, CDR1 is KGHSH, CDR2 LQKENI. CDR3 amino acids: CASSRDPRAYGYTF. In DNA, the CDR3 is TGTGCCAGCTCGCGGGACCCCAGGGCCTATGGCTACACCTTC. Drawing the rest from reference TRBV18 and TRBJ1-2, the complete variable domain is NAGVMQNPRHLVRRRGQEARLRCSPMKGHSHVYWYRQLPEEGLKFMVYLQKENIIDESGMPKERFSAEFPKEGPSILRIQQVVRGDSAAYFCASSRDPRAYGYTFGSGTRLTVV.